This entry describes one T cell receptor (beta chain). Its specificity is not known. The PCR ran on 60 Vbeta and 13 Jbeta primers. Data came from immunoSEQ multiplex PCR; TCRdb stores just in-frame clones and leaves some out. The sample contains 150,000 to 170,000 clones, around 72% of which appear only once. The data are from a study of cytomegalovirus exposure and HLA in healthy donors. Study at large: A preliminary data release comprised around 85 million unique TCRs obtained from HLA-typed donors.

General observations from the study: The authors assumed roughly uniform sequencing depth across donors for presence/absence analyses. Most of the TCR beta V segments (in an earlier analysis) were productive either about 90% or about 30% of the time.

Germline CDR1 and CDR2: LNHDA and SQIVND (reference sequence). This CDR3 comprises 14 residues. With 4 bases removed from V and 1 base from J, the gap between germline ends came to 8 bases. J is TRBJ1-5 and V is TRBV19, with unresolved D. Sequencing was carried out using PBMCs. The source of this sequence is a man between 18 and 29 years old in good health and CMV-seronegative. In DNA form, the CDR3 reads TGTGCCAGTAGTACCGACACAAGCAATCAGCCCCAGCATTTT. The encoded protein is CASSTDTSNQPQHF.